This T cell receptor (beta chain) came from a study of shared clonotypes between healthy human individuals. In the naive CD8 group, cells lacked CD45RO and were positively selected for CCR7, so terminally differentiated effector memory CD45RA+ cells were left out. There were no recent acute infections or vaccinations among the donors, who were healthy HIV-negative adults. Overall study results and limits: The low donor count limited represented genetic and exposure-history diversity.

For this clone: The antigen remains unidentified. The sample contains more than one DNA sequence encoding this CDR3.

Genomic DNA of each subset was evenly split across several immunoSEQ plates. This table comes from immunoSEQ multiplex PCR, and its TCRdb copy is limited to in-frame clones, with some not included. This sample has about 2 million clones, with approximately 95% found just once. The sample consisted of naive CD8+ T cells sorted from blood. The TCR comes from a man younger than 30 in good health.

The CDR3 nucleotides are TGTGCCAGCAGCCCCGGACAGGGGGCTTTGTACGAGCAGTACTTC. It codes for CASSPGQGALYEQYF. This chain connects TRBV7-9 to TRBJ2-7; 11 bases line up with TRBD1. After removal of 5 bases from V and 4 bases from J, the junction contained 7 bases not matched to a gene. CDR1 and CDR2 (germline): SEHNR, FQNEAQ (reference sequence). The CDR3 is made up of 15 amino acids.